Below are 26 T cell receptor beta chains sequenced from a single sample in a study of T cells in localized non-small cell lung cancer. The table came from immunoSEQ multiplex PCR; TCRdb's copy has only in-frame clones and leaves some out. Among roughly 71,000 clones listed, around 85% were seen once. The starting material was peripheral blood, obtained before any cancer treatment. The receptors were sampled from a male donor older than 55 with stage III squamous cell lung carcinoma.

The chain is built from TRBV6-1 and TRBJ2-7; D may correspond to TRBD1 or TRBD2 (6 bases each). There are 12 residues in the CDR3. Between the trimmed V and J ends, which lost 4 bases and 5 bases, there was a span of 9 bases. CDR1 is MNHNS, CDR2 SASEGT, per germline. The CDR3 is CASSGGTNEQYV. The CDR3 DNA sequence: TGTGCCAGCAGTGGCGGGACAAACGAGCAGTACGTC.

This clone came up once. This chain links TRBV6-1 with TRBJ2-7, with D perhaps matching TRBD1 (6 bases). The germline V gene encodes CDR1 MNHNS and CDR2 SASEGT. V was cut by 7 bases and J by 4 bases, with 14 bases left in between. This CDR3 has 13 amino acids. Here the CDR3 reads CASNPDRRYEQYV. The CDR3 nucleotides read TGTGCCAGCAATCCTGACAGGAGATACGAGCAGTACGTC.

This chain connects TRBV7-8 to TRBJ2-2; D is unresolved. The V gene lost 7 bases and the J gene lost 7 bases, with 7 bases spanning the gap. Germline lookup yields CDR1 SGHVS and CDR2 FQNEAQ. This CDR3 contains 11 residues. The CDR3 is CASTSVGELFF. CDR3 DNA: TGTGCCAGCACGAGTGTCGGGGAGCTGTTTTTT.

This clone has more than one count but fewer than ten. The V and J genes are TRBV10-1 and TRBJ2-5; 11 nucleotides line up with TRBD2. The V gene end was trimmed by 7 bases and the J gene end by 4 bases; junction bases not matched to a gene: 2. The CDR3 covers 13 residues. From germline, CDR1 is WNHNN and CDR2 SYGVQD (reference sequence). CDR3 region: CASTTSGGETQYF. In nucleotides, the CDR3 is TGCGCCAGCACAACTAGCGGGGGAGAGACCCAGTACTTC.

V and J are TRBV6-1 and TRBJ1-3; D is undetermined. The CDR3 spans 15 residues. Germline CDR1 reads MNHNS; CDR2 reads SASEGT. V was trimmed by 1 base and J by 0 bases, leaving 7 bases between them. The CDR3 sequence: CASSEVESSGNTIYF. The CDR3 region has the DNA TGTGCCAGCAGTGAAGTGGAGAGCTCTGGAAACACCATATATTTT.

The J gene is TRBJ1-1, the V gene TRBV9; D unclear. Germline CDR1 SGDLS, CDR2 YYNGEE. V was clipped by 3 bases and J by 3 bases, with 6 bases between them. The CDR3 runs 12 residues. The CDR3 nucleotides are TGTGCCAGCAGCGCGCTCTACACTGAAGCTTTCTTT. Protein sequence: CASSALYTEAFF.

This clone occurred a few times. The chain links TRBV5-4 to TRBJ2-6; D unresolved. CDR1 and CDR2 from the germline V gene are SGHNT and YYREEE (reference sequence). V lost 2 bases to trimming and J lost 2 bases, with 8 bases between them. The CDR3 covers 15 residues. CDR3 in amino acids: CASSFWAAGANVLTF. Here the CDR3 DNA reads TGTGCCAGCAGCTTCTGGGCGGCTGGGGCCAACGTCCTGACTTTC.

V usage is TRBV18 and J usage is TRBJ2-1; D tentatively reads TRBD1 or TRBD2 (5 bases each). Germline loops: CDR1 KGHSH, CDR2 LQKENI. Deletions cut 3 bases from V and 6 bases from J, with 15 bases between. The CDR3 is 15 amino acids. CDR3 region: CASSPETAETNEQFF. CDR3 sequence (DNA): TGTGCCAGCTCACCTGAGACAGCGGAGACCAATGAGCAGTTCTTC.

The V and J genes are TRBV6-5 and TRBJ1-4; TRBD1 might be the D (6 bases). The CDR3 spans 14 residues. V was clipped by 8 bases and J by 0 bases, with 10 bases between them. The germline CDR1 and CDR2 sequences are MNHEY and SVGAGI. The CDR3 sequence is CASGRTATNEKLFF. Here the CDR3 DNA reads TGTGCCAGCGGTCGGACAGCAACTAATGAAAAACTGTTTTTT.

V and J are TRBV4-1 and TRBJ1-3; D unresolved. The germline V gene encodes CDR1 MGHRA and CDR2 YSYEKL. The V end was cut by 4 bases, the J end by 2 bases, with 3 bases between. The CDR3 length is 12 residues. CDR3 region: CASSRPGNTIYF. In DNA form, the CDR3 reads TGCGCCAGCAGCCGACCTGGAAACACCATATATTTT.

The chain is built from TRBV11-2 and TRBJ2-7, with D possibly being TRBD1 (6 bases). V lost 4 bases and J 3 bases, leaving 7 bases between the germline ends. The CDR3 is 12 residues long. Germline CDR1 and CDR2: SGHAT and FQNNGV. The DNA of the CDR3 is TGTGCCAGCAGCTCAGGGGTCTACGAGCAGTACGTC. It is translated as CASSSGVYEQYV.

The chain has TRBV6-5 and TRBJ1-4; D possibly corresponds to TRBD1 (5 bases). Trimming took 5 bases from V and 1 from J, leaving 11 bases between them. This CDR3 contains 15 residues. Germline CDR1 reads MNHEY; CDR2 reads SVGAGI. The CDR3 region has the DNA TGTGCCAGCAGTGTAACAGGACAAACTAATGAAAAACTGTTTTTT. Amino acid sequence: CASSVTGQTNEKLFF.

This chain links TRBV7-6 with TRBJ2-1; unclear D gene. The ends were cut back, 5 bases at V and 0 bases at J, with 14 bases in the middle. The CDR3 has 16 residues. CDR1 SGHVS and CDR2 FNYEAQ come from the germline V gene. The CDR3 coding sequence is TGTGCCAGCAGCCAGGACGGTGCGAGCTCCTACAATGAGCAGTTCTTC. Translation gives CASSQDGASSYNEQFF.

This sequence joins TRBV6-5 and TRBJ1-3, with 8 bases lining up with TRBD1. Germline assignment: CDR1 MNHEY and CDR2 SVGAGI. This CDR3 has 16 residues. V lost 0 bases, J lost 2 bases, and 3 bases stayed unmatched. As DNA, the CDR3 is TGTGCCAGCAGTTACTCGAGGACAGGGACTGGAAACACCATATATTTT. Its protein is CASSYSRTGTGNTIYF.

The J gene is TRBJ2-7, the V gene TRBV5-1; perhaps TRBD1 as D (5 bases). Trimming removed 2 bases from V and 6 bases from J, with 15 bases in between. Germline-derived CDR1 and CDR2 are SGHRS and YFSETQ. The CDR3 has 14 residues. The CDR3 here is CASSFPSPRGEQYF. DNA of the CDR3: TGCGCCAGCAGCTTCCCCTCCCCAAGGGGCGAGCAGTACTTC.

The CDR3 coding sequence is TGCGCCAGCAGCCTCCTCGCGGAGGGCAGTTCACCCCTCCACTTT. It encodes CASSLLAEGSSPLHF. V usage is TRBV5-1 and J usage is TRBJ1-6; unclear D gene. V shed 4 bases and J shed 9 bases, with 17 bases lying between them. The CDR3 loop spans 15 amino acids. The V gene's germline CDR1 is SGHRS and CDR2 YFSETQ.

The chain has TRBV29-1 and TRBJ2-7; D is perhaps TRBD1 or TRBD2 (5 bases each). V lost 4 bases and J 5 bases, leaving 15 bases between the germline ends. Germline V lookup: CDR1 SQVTM, CDR2 ANQGSEA. The CDR3 runs 13 residues. CDR3 protein: CSVGGRGGNEQYF. In nucleotides, the CDR3 is TGCAGCGTTGGAGGACGGGGCGGCAACGAGCAGTACTTC.

The chain recombines TRBV19 with TRBJ1-6; the D gene is possibly TRBD1 (6 bases). This CDR3 is built from 14 residues. CDR1 and CDR2 (germline): LNHDA, SQIVND (reference sequence). V was trimmed by 4 bases and J by 8 bases, leaving 12 bases between them. DNA of the CDR3: TGTGCCAGTAGTACCGCTTACAGGGATTCACCCCTCCACTTT. Its translation: CASSTAYRDSPLHF.

The rearrangement links TRBV10-3 to TRBJ2-3; TRBD2 is a possible D gene (6 bases). V dropped 1 base and J dropped 2 bases, with 13 bases sitting between them. This CDR3 spans 16 amino acids. Germline loops: CDR1 ENHRY, CDR2 SYGVKD. CDR3 sequence reads: CAISEFGGSITDTQYF. The CDR3 DNA follows: TGTGCCATCAGTGAGTTCGGGGGATCGATCACAGATACGCAGTATTTT.

The chain has TRBV10-2 and TRBJ1-1; D is undetermined. V was shortened by 6 bases and J by 0 bases, with 14 bases between the two germline ends. CDR1 and CDR2 from the germline V gene are WSHSY and SAAADI. The length of the CDR3 is 15 residues. In DNA, the CDR3 is TGCGCCAGCAGGCCAAGAGGTCAATTGAACACTGAAGCTTTCTTT. This gives the protein CASRPRGQLNTEAFF.

The V and J genes are TRBV21-1 and TRBJ1-5; whether TRBD1, the table's D call, matches the DNA was not checked. TRBV21-1 is given as a pseudogene. The CDR3 contains 15 residues. This CDR3 is CASSNPQVYNQPQHF. The CDR3 DNA reads as TGTGCCAGCAGCAACCCACAGGTATACAATCAGCCCCAGCATTTT.

In this sample, this clone turned up once. The chain recombines TRBV9 with TRBJ2-2, with 9 positions matching TRBD2. The CDR3 runs 17 residues. V dropped 0 bases and J dropped 7; count of bases not matched to a gene: 10. Germline assignment: CDR1 SGDLS and CDR2 YYNGEE. The CDR3: CASSVGGTSKYGGELFF. The DNA of the CDR3 is TGTGCCAGCAGCGTAGGGGGGACTAGCAAGTATGGCGGGGAGCTGTTTTTT.

This chain joins TRBV15 and TRBJ2-4; D is unclear. V was pared by 1 base and J by 10 bases, with 5 bases between. Germline CDR1 and CDR2: LNHNV and YYDKDF (reference sequence). The CDR3 has 11 residues. CDR3: CATSRAGIQYF. The CDR3 DNA reads as TGTGCCACCAGCAGAGCTGGGATTCAGTACTTC.

The chain carries TRBV29-1 and TRBJ2-1; maybe TRBD2 (5 bases). This CDR3 spans 12 amino acids. The germline V and J ends were trimmed by 1 base and 7 bases, with 8 bases remaining between them. CDR1 is SQVTM, CDR2 ANQGSEA, per germline. The chain's CDR3 is CSVEVGANEQFF. CDR3 DNA: TGCAGCGTTGAAGTGGGAGCAAATGAGCAGTTCTTC.

A few counts support this clone. The chain combines TRBV19 with TRBJ1-6; 9 bases map to TRBD1. Trimming at V came to 5 bases and at J to 8 bases, leaving 7 bases not matched to a gene. This CDR3 contains 15 residues. The germline V gene has CDR1 LNHDA and CDR2 SQIVND (reference sequence). CDR3 coding DNA: TGTGCCAGTAGTGACGGGACAGGGTTTTATTCACCCCTCCACTTT. It codes for CASSDGTGFYSPLHF.

The V call is TRBV10-2, the J call TRBJ1-1; a possible D gene is TRBD1 (6 bases). Germline-derived CDR1 and CDR2 are WSHSY and SAAADI. Deletions cut 7 bases from V and 1 base from J, with 10 bases between. This CDR3 comprises 13 residues. The CDR3 sequence is CASTLGQNTEAFF. The CDR3 coding sequence is TGCGCCAGCACCCTGGGACAGAACACTGAAGCTTTCTTT.